This T cell receptor (beta chain) derives from a study of CD8 T cells in Susac syndrome. In blood CD8+ and CD4+ T cells, TCR beta underwent sequencing. Recently defined diagnostic criteria for definite or probable disease were fulfilled by Susac syndrome patients. With random hexamers, 0.5 to 1 ug RNA was reverse transcribed. immunoSEQ multiplex PCR amplified TCR beta CDR3 across 54 Vbeta, 13 Jbeta. TCRdb fed the immunoSEQ multiplex PCR reads into MiXCR, producing one record per CDR3 protein. Of 67,000 or so distinct CDR3 sequences listed, around 93% are singletons. V lost 2 bases, J lost 3 bases, and 4 bases stayed unmatched. The germline CDR1 and CDR2 sequences are SGDLS and YYNGEE. This CDR3 has 15 amino acids. This clonotype was observed once. Its cognate antigen is unknown. Overall study findings and caveats: The Susac syndrome CD4+ T cell repertoires displayed no clonal expansion.

This TCR was recovered from a human donor with Susac syndrome. The chain links TRBV9 to TRBJ2-1; TRBD1 aligns across 8 bases. Sequenced: CD4+ T cells from PBMCs. The CDR3 is CASSVTGVNYNEQFF. In nucleotides, the CDR3 is TGTGCCAGCAGCGTGACAGGGGTCAACTACAATGAGCAGTTCTTC.